This TCR beta chain is drawn from a study of T-cell reconstitution after alpha-beta-depleted transplantation in children. Study results and caveats: The study reportedly traced alpha-beta T cells about two months after transplant to several hundred expanded graft clones. One year after transplant, T-cell counts and diversity came mostly from newly produced T cells.

TCRbeta library preparation incorporated unique molecular identifiers. Each CDR3 protein gets one entry after TCRdb re-called the PCR reads with MiXCR. Of almost 600,000 distinct CDR3 sequences in the sample, roughly 27% are singletons; the top ten hold around 36%. To note about this clonotype: Its antigen is unknown.

This CDR3 comprises 14 residues. V was shortened by 3 bases and J by 8 bases, with 16 bases between the two germline ends. Germline V gene sequence: CDR1 SGHRS, CDR2 YFSETQ. V usage is TRBV5-1 and J usage is TRBJ2-3, with D uncertain. The sample here was PBMCs, taken before TCRalphabeta/CD19-depleted stem cell transplant. The TCR was taken from a boy under two years old with Wiskott-Aldrich syndrome, due to receive a stem cell transplant. As DNA, the CDR3 is TGCGCCAGCAGCTGGAGCTCTGAGTGGAGTACGCAGTATTTT. Its protein is CASSWSSEWSTQYF.